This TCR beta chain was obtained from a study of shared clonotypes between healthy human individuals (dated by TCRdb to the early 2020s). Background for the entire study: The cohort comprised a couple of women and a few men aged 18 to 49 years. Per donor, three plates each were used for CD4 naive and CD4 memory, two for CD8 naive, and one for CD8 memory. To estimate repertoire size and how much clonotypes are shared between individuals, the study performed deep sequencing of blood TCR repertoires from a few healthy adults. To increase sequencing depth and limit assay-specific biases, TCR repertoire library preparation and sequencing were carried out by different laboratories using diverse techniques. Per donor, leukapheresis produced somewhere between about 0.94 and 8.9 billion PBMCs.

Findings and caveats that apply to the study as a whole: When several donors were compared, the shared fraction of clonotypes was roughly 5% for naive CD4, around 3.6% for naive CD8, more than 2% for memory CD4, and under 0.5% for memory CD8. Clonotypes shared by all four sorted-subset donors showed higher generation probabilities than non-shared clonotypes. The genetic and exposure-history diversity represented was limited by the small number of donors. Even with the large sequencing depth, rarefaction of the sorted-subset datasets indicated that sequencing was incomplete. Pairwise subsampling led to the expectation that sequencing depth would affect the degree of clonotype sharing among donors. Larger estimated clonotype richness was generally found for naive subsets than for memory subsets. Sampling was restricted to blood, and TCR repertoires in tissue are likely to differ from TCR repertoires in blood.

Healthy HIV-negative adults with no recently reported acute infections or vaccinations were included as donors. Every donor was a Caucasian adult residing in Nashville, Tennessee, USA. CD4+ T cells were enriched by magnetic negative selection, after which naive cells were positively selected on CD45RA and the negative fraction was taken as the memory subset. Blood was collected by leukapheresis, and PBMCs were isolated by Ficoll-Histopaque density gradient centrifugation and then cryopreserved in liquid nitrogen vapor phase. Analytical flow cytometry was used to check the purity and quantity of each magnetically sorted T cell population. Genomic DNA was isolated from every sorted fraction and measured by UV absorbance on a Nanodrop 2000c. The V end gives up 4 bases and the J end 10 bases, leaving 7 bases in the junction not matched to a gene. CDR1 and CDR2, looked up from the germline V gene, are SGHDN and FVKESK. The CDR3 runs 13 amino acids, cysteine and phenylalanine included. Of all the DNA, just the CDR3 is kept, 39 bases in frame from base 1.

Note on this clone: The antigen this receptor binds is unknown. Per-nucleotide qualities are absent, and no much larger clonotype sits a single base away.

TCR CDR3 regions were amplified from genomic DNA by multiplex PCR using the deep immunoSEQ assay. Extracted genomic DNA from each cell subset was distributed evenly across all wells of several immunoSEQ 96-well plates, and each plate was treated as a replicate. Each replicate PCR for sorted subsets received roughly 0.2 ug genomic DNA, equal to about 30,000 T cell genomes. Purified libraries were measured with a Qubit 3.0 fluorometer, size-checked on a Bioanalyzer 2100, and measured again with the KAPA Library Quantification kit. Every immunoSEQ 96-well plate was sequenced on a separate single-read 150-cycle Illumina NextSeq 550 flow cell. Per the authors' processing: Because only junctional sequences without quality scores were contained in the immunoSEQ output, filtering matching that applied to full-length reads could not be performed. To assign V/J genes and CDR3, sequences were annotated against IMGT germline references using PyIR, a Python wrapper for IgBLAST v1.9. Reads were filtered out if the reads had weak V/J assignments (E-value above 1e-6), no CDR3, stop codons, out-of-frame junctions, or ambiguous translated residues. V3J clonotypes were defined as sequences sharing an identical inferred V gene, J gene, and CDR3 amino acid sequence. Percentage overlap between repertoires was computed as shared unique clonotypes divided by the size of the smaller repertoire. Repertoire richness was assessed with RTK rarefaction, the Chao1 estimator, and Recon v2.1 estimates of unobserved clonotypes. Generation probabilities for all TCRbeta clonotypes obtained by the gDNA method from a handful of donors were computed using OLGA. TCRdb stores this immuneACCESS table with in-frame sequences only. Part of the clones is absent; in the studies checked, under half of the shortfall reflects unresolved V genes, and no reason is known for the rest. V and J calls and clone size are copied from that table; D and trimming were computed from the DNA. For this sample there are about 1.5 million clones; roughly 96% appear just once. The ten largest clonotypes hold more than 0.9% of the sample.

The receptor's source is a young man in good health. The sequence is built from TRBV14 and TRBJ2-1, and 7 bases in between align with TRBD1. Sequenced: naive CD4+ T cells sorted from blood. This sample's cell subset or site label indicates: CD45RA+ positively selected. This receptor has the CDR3 CASSPTWTGEQFF. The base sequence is TGTGCCAGCAGCCCGACCTGGACAGGAGAGCAGTTCTTC.